A single sample is the source of the 10 T cell receptor beta chains below, sequenced in a study of read filtering for tumor transcriptome and immune sequencing. The library was built from roughly 400 ng RNA with molecular barcoded adaptors for alpha/delta and beta/gamma chains. One entry per CDR3 protein, called by TCRdb with MiXCR from the reads. The sample lists around 65,000 distinct CDR3 sequences, approximately 19% seen once, with approximately 10% in the top ten. Sequencing was carried out using a population of CD138-negative cells sorted from bone marrow. These receptors were obtained from a donor aged 40 or over with multiple myeloma.

The table lists this clonotype with many counts. This chain connects TRBV5-1 to TRBJ2-2; 10 bases map to TRBD1. Looked up from germline, CDR1 is SGHRS and CDR2 is YFSETQ. The CDR3 covers 16 residues. Trimming at V came to 1 base and at J to 4 bases, leaving 4 bases not matched to a gene. This chain's CDR3 is CASSLTGTGVTGELFF. In DNA form, the CDR3 reads TGCGCCAGCAGCTTGACCGGGACAGGGGTCACCGGGGAGCTGTTTTTT.

In the case of this clonotype: Its ends do not fully match the called genes, so a read error is possible. The chain links TRBV25-1 to TRBJ1-5; D is unclear. CDR1 and CDR2 (germline): MGHDK, SYGVNS. The CDR3 consists of 14 residues. The CDR3 DNA is TGTGCCAGCAGTGGAAGGACTGAAAATCGGCCCCAGCATTTT. Its protein product is CASSGRTENRPQHF.

The chain uses TRBV5-1 and TRBJ2-1; the D call may be TRBD1 or TRBD2 (5 bases each). This CDR3 is 15 amino acids long. Germline CDR1 reads SGHRS; CDR2 reads YFSETQ. Between the trimmed V and J ends, which lost 5 bases and 0 bases, there was a span of 12 bases. The CDR3 loop is CASRQVTSSYNEQFF. Here the CDR3 DNA reads TGCGCCAGCAGACAGGTAACTAGCTCCTACAATGAGCAGTTCTTC.

This clonotype was picked up many times. CDR3: CASSFLQGRNTGELFF. CDR3 coding DNA: TGCGCCAGCAGCTTTTTACAGGGACGGAACACCGGGGAGCTGTTTTTT. The V and J genes are TRBV5-1 and TRBJ2-2; possible D gene TRBD1, 6 bases. The germline CDR1 and CDR2 sequences are SGHRS and YFSETQ. The length of the CDR3 is 16 residues. The V and J ends lost 2 bases and 1 base respectively, with 12 bases between them.

About this clonotype itself: No conserved phenylalanine or tryptophan is present at the end of the CDR3, so a read error is the likely explanation. The V call is TRBV4-3, the J call TRBJ1-1, with a possible D match to TRBD1 (5 bases). The V end lost 1 base, the J end lost 3 bases, and 12 bases lay between the germline ends. This CDR3 region has 15 residues. The germline gives CDR1 LGHNA, CDR2 YSLEER. Here the CDR3 reads CASSQGEGGDTEAFL. CDR3 DNA sequence: TGCGCCAGCAGCCAAGGAGAGGGAGGGGACACTGAAGCTTTCTTA.

This clonotype showed up many times. The chain links TRBV4-1 to TRBJ2-5; perhaps D is TRBD1 or TRBD2 (5 bases each). The CDR3 is 16 amino acids. V was trimmed by 5 bases and J by 1 base, leaving 17 bases between them. Germline V gene sequence: CDR1 MGHRA, CDR2 YSYEKL. The CDR3 region has the DNA TGCGCCAGCAGCAAGAACTTCCGGGACGTCCAAGAGACCCAGTACTTC. Translation: CASSKNFRDVQETQYF.

The chain carries TRBV10-3 and TRBJ2-3, with D hard to call. V gave up 2 bases and J gave up 5 bases, with 5 bases separating them. The germline V gene encodes CDR1 ENHRY and CDR2 SYGVKD. The CDR3 length is 12 residues. Here the CDR3 DNA reads TGTGCCATCAGTGAGGGGGTAGATACGCAGTATTTT. This translates into CAISEGVDTQYF.

The chain carries TRBV7-8 and TRBJ2-1, with D tentatively TRBD2 (6 bases). The CDR3 extends over 13 amino acids. Germline-derived CDR1 and CDR2 are SGHVS and FQNEAQ. V lost 4 bases and J lost 7, with 11 bases in between. CDR3 bases: TGTGCCAGCAGCTCAGCGGGCGGGAATGAGCAGTTCTTC. It codes for CASSSAGGNEQFF.

This clonotype appeared many times. The J gene is TRBJ2-7, the V gene TRBV14; no firm D call. This CDR3 is built from 12 residues. V lost 5 bases and J lost 0, with 5 bases in between. Germline CDR1 and CDR2: SGHDN and FVKESK. DNA of the CDR3: TGTGCCAGCAGCGGAGTCTCCTACGAGCAGTACTTC. Protein product: CASSGVSYEQYF.

This clonotype has a count of ten or more. V is TRBV19 and J is TRBJ2-1; 7 positions agree with TRBD2. V was pared by 6 bases and J by 7 bases, with 12 bases of the junction left unmatched. This CDR3 has 15 amino acids. The V gene's germline CDR1 is LNHDA and CDR2 SQIVND (reference sequence). The CDR3 sequence is CASSTQAGTGNEQFF. For the CDR3, the DNA is TGTGCCAGTAGCACCCAAGCGGGAACCGGGAATGAGCAGTTCTTC.